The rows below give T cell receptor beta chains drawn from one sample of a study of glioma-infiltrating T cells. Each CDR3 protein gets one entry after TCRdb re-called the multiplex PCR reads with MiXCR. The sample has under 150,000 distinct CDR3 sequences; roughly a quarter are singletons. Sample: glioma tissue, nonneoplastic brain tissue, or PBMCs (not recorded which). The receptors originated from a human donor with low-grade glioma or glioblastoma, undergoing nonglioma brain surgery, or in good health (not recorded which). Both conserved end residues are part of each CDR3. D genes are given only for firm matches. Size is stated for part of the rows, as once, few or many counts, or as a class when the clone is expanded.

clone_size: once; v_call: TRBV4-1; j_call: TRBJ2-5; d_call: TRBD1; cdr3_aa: CASSQERTGPETQYF; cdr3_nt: TGCGCCAGCAGCCAAGAAAGGACAGGGCCCGAGACCCAGTACTTC
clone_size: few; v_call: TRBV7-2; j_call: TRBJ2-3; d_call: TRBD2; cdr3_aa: CASILSGGAGTDTQYF; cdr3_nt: TGTGCCAGCATCCTCAGCGGGGGGGCAGGGACAGATACGCAGTATTTT
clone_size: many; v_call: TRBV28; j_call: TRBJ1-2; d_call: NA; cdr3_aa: CASSLPGSGGYTF; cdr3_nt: TGTGCCAGCAGTTTACCAGGATCCGGGGGCTACACCTTC
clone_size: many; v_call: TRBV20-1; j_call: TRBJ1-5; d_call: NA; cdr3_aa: CSAPAGPSILSNQPQHF; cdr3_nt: TGCAGTGCTCCAGCGGGACCAAGTATTCTAAGCAATCAGCCCCAGCATTTT
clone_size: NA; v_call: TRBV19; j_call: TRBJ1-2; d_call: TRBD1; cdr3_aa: CASSSLSDRGKVGYGYTF; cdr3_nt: TGTGCCAGTAGTTCCCTGTCCGACAGGGGAAAAGTTGGGTATGGCTACACCTTC
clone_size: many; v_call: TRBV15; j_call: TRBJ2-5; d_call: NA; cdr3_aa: CATNTPGVQETQYF; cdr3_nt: TGTGCCACCAACACACCCGGGGTCCAAGAGACCCAGTACTTC
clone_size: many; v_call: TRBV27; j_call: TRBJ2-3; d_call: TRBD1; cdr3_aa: CASSYGTGADTQYF; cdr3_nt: TGTGCCAGCAGCTATGGGACAGGCGCGGATACGCAGTATTTT
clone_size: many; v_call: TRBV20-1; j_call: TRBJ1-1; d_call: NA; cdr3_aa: CSARARGGFNTEAFF; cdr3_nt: TGCAGTGCTAGAGCCCGGGGGGGGTTTAACACTGAAGCTTTCTTT
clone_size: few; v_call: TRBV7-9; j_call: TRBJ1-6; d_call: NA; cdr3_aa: CASTSLGSSYNSPLHF; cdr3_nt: TGTGCCAGCACCTCCCTAGGGAGCTCCTATAATTCACCCCTCCACTTT
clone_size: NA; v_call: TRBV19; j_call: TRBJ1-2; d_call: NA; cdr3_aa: CASSIGDPRSYGYTF; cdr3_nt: TGTGCCAGTAGTATAGGGGATCCGAGGAGCTATGGCTACACCTTC
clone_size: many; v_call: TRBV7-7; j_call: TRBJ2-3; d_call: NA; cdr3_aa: CASSSPPTDDTQYF; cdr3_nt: TGTGCTAGCAGCTCACCCCCGACCGACGATACGCAGTATTTT
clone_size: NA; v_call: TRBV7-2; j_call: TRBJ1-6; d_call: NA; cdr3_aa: CASSQRNSPLHF; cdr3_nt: TGTGCCAGCAGCCAAAGAAATTCACCCCTCCACTTT
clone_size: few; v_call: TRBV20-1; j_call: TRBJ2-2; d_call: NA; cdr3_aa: CSAMGGVPNTGELFF; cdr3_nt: TGCAGTGCCATGGGCGGGGTCCCGAACACCGGGGAGCTGTTTTTT
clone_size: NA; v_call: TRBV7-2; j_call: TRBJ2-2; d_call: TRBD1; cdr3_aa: CASSSGTAYTGELFF; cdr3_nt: TGTGCCAGCAGCTCCGGGACAGCTTACACCGGGGAGCTGTTTTTT
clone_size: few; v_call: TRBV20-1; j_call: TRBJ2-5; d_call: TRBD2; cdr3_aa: CSAAGGGEQETQYF; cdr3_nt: TGCAGTGCTGCCGGGGGGGGGGAACAAGAGACCCAGTACTTC
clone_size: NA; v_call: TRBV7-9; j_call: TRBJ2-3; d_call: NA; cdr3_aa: CASSPPPGRRDTQYF; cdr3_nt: TGTGCCAGCAGTCCCCCCCCAGGGCGAAGAGATACGCAGTATTTT
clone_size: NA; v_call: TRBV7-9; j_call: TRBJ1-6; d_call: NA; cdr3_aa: CASSTGVRESSPLHF; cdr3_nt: TGTGCCAGCAGCACCGGGGTCAGGGAGAGTTCACCCCTCCACTTT
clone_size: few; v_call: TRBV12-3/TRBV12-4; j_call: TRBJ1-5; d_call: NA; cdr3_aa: CASSLTGDSNQPQHF; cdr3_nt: TGTGCCAGCAGTTTGACAGGTGATAGCAATCAGCCCCAGCATTTT
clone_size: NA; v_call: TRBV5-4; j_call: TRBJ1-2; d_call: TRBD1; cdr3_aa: CASSWTGVNYGYTF; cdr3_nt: TGTGCCAGCAGCTGGACAGGGGTTAACTATGGCTACACCTTC
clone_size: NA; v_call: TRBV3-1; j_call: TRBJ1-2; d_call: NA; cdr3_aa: CASSMVFDASYGYTF; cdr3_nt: TGTGCCAGCAGCATGGTCTTCGACGCCTCCTATGGCTACACCTTC
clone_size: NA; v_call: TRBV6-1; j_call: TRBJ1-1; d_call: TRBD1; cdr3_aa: CASRARGRANTEAFF; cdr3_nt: TGTGCCAGCAGGGCCAGGGGGCGGGCGAACACTGAAGCTTTCTTT
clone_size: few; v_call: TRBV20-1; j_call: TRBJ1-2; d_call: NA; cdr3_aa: CSHARGDYGYTF; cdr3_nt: TGCAGCCACGCCCGAGGGGACTATGGCTACACCTTC
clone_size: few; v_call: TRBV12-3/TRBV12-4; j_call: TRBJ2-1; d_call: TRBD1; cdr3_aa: CATSESRTGTYNEQFF; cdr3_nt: TGTGCCACCAGTGAGTCCCGGACAGGCACCTACAATGAGCAGTTCTTC